This T cell receptor (beta chain) was captured in a study of blood T cell dynamics during melanoma immunotherapy. Study in general: Metastatic melanoma patients received first-line pembrolizumab or nivolumab plus ipilimumab.

The length of the CDR3 is 16 residues. The germline gives CDR1 SGHAT, CDR2 FQNNGV. V was pared by 1 base and J by 0 bases, with 9 bases between. This sample's time point: week 3, after first cycle of checkpoint inhibitor. One draw preceded checkpoint blockade; another followed its first cycle at week 3. Apart from a couple of fast progressors, RECIST 1.1 response was judged 12 weeks post-infusion. No patient had earlier systemic cancer treatment, concurrent immunosuppressants, or another active cancer. The data were produced by immunoSEQ multiplex PCR, yet TCRdb's version contains in-frame clones alone and is incomplete. Here the sample spans several thousand clones, 85% being singletons.

The sample in question was blood, obtained from a patient treated with checkpoint blockade. This receptor was taken from a human donor with melanoma. This chain links TRBV11-2 with TRBJ1-4, with D unclear. The CDR3 coding sequence is TGTGCCAGCAGCTTAGGTTGGGCTGCAACTAATGAAAAACTGTTTTTT. Its protein product is CASSLGWAATNEKLFF.